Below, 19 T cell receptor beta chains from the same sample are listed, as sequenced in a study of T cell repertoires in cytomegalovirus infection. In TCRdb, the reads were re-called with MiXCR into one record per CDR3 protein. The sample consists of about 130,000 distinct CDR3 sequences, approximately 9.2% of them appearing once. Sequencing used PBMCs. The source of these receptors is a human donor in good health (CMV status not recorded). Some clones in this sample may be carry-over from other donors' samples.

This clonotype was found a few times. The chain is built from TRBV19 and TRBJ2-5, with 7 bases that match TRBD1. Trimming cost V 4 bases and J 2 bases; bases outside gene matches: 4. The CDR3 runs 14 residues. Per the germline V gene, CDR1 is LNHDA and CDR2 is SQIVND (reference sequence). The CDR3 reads CASSRYRGQETQYF. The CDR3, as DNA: TGTGCCAGTAGTAGGTACAGGGGACAAGAGACCCAGTACTTC.

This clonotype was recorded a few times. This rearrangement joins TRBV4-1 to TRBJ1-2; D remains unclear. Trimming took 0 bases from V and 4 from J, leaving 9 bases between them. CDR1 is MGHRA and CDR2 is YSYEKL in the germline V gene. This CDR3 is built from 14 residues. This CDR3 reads CASSQEQDSYGYTF. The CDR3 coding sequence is TGCGCCAGCAGCCAAGAGCAGGACTCCTATGGCTACACCTTC.

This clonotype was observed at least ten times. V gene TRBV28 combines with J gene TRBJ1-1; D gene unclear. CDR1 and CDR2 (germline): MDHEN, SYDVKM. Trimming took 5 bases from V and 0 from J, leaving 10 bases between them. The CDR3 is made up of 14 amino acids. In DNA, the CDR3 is TGTGCCAGCAGTCTCGACCTCATGAACACTGAAGCTTTCTTT. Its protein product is CASSLDLMNTEAFF.

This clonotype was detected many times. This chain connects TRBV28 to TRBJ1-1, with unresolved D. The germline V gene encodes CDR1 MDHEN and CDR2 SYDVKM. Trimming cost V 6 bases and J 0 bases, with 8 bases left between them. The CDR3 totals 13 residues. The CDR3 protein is CASSRHLNTEAFF. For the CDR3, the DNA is TGTGCCAGCAGCCGCCACTTGAACACTGAAGCTTTCTTT. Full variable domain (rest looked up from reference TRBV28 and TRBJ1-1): DVKVTQSSRYLVKRTGEKVFLECVQDMDHENMFWYRQDPGLGLRLIYFSYDVKMKEKGDIPEGYSVSREKKERFSLILESASTNQTSMYLCASSRHLNTEAFFGQGTRLTVV.

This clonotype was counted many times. CDR3 nucleotide sequence: TGTGCCAGCAGGGATGGTATGGGGAAAACCGGGGAGCTGTTTTTT. Its protein is CASRDGMGKTGELFF. The V gene is TRBV28, the J gene TRBJ2-2; D gene ambiguous. Trimming left V 6 bases short and J 5 bases short, with 16 bases between. Germline CDR1 and CDR2: MDHEN and SYDVKM. The CDR3 contains 15 residues.

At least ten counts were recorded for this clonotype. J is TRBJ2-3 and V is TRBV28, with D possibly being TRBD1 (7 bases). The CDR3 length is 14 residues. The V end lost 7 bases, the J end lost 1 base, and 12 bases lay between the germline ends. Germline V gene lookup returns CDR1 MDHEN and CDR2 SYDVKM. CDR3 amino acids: CASTPGGRTDTQYF. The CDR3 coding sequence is TGTGCCAGCACCCCAGGGGGGCGCACAGATACGCAGTATTTT. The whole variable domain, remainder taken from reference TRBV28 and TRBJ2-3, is DVKVTQSSRYLVKRTGEKVFLECVQDMDHENMFWYRQDPGLGLRLIYFSYDVKMKEKGDIPEGYSVSREKKERFSLILESASTNQTSMYLCASTPGGRTDTQYFGPGTRLTVL.

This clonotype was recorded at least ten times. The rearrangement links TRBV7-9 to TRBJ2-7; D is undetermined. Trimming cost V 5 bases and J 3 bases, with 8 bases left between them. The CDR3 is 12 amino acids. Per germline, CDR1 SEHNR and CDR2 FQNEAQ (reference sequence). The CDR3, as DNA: TGTGCCAGCAGCCCCAGAGACTACGAGCAGTACTTC. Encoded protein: CASSPRDYEQYF.

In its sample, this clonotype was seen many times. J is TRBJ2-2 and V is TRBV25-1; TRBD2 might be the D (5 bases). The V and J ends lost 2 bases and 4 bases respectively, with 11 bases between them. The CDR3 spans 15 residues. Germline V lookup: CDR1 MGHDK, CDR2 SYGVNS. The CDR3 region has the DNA TGTGCCAGCAGTGAAGTTGGCGGACTCACCGGGGAGCTGTTTTTT. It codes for CASSEVGGLTGELFF.

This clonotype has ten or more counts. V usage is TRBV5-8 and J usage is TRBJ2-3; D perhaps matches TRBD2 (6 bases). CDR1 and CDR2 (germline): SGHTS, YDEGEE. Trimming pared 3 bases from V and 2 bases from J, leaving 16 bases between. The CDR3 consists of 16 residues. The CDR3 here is CASSSTGTRHTDTQYF. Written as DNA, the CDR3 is TGTGCCAGCAGCTCCACCGGGACTCGTCACACAGATACGCAGTATTTT.

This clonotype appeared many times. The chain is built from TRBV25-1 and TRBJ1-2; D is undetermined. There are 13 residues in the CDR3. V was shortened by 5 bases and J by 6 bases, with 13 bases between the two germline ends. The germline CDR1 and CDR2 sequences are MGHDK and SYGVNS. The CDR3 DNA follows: TGTGCCAGCAGTTTCCCGCAGGCTGATGGCTACACCTTC. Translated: CASSFPQADGYTF.

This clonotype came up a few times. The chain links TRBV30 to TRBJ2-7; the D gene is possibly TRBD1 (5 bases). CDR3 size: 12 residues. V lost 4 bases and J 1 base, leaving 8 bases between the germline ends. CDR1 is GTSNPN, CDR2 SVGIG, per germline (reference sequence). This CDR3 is CAWTGLSYEQYF. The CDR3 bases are TGTGCCTGGACAGGGTTATCCTACGAGCAGTACTTC. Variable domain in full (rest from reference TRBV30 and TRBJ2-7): SQTIHQWPATLVQPVGSPLSLECTVEGTSNPNLYWYRQAAGRGLQLLFYSVGIGQISSEVPQNLSASRPQDRQFILSSKKLLLSDSGFYLCAWTGLSYEQYFGPGTRLTVT.

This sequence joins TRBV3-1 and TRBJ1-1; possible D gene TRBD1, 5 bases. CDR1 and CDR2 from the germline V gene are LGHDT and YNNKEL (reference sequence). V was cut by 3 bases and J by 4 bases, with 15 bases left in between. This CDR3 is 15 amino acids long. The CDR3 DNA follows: TGTGCCAGCAGCCAGAACCTAGGGGTAGGCACTGAAGCTTTCTTT. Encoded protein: CASSQNLGVGTEAFF.

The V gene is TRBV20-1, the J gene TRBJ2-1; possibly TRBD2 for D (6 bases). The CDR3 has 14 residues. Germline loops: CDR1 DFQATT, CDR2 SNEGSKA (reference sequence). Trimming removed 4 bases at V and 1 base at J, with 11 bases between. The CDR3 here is CSATMGGSYNEQFF. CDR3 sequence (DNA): TGCAGTGCTACCATGGGGGGATCCTACAATGAGCAGTTCTTC.

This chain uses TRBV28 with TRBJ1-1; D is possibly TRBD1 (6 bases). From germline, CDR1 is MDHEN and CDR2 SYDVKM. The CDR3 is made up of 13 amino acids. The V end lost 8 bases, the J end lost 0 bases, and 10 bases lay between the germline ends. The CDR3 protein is CASLDSLNTEAFF. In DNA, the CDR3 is TGTGCCAGCCTGGACAGCCTGAACACTGAAGCTTTCTTT.

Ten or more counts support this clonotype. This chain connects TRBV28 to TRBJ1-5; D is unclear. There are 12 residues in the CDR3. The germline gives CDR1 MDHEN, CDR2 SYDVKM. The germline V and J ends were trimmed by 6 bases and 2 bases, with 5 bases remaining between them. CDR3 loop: CASRNGNQPQHF. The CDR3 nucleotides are TGTGCCAGCAGGAACGGCAATCAGCCCCAGCATTTT.

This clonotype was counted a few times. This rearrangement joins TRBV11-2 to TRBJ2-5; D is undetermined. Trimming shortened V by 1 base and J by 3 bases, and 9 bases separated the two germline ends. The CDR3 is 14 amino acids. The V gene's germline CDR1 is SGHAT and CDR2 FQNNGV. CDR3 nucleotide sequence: TGTGCCAGCAGCTTAGTAGGCTATAAAGAGACCCAGTACTTC. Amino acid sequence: CASSLVGYKETQYF.

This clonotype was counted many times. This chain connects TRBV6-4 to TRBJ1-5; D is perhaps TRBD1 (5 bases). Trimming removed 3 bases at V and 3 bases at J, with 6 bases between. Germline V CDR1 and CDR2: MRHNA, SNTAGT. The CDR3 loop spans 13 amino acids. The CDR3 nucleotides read TGTGCCAGCAGTGAACAGGCCAATCAGCCCCAGCATTTT. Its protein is CASSEQANQPQHF.

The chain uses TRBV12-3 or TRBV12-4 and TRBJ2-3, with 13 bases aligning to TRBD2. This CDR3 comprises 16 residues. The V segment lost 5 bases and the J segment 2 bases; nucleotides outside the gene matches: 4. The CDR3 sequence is CASSRTSGGYTDTQYF. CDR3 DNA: TGTGCCAGCAGTCGGACTAGCGGGGGATACACAGATACGCAGTATTTT.

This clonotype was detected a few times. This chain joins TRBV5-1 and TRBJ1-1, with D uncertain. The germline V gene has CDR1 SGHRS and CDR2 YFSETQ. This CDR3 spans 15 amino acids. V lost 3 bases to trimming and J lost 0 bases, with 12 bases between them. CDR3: CASSSPGVMNTEAFF. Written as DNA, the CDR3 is TGCGCCAGCAGCTCCCCCGGGGTCATGAACACTGAAGCTTTCTTT.